Listed below are T cell receptor beta chains from one sample, sequenced in a study of shared clonotypes between healthy human individuals. Libraries were prepared by immunoSEQ multiplex PCR; TCRdb keeps only in-frame clonotypes and omits some of them. The data show hundreds of thousands of clones, roughly 96% seen once. Sequenced input: naive CD8+ T cells sorted from blood. These receptors all come from a woman in her twenties or thirties in good health. CDR3s include the opening cysteine and the closing phenylalanine or tryptophan. D genes are given only for firm matches. Rows may omit the clone size; those that give it use once, few, many or a size class.

d_call	clone_size	v_call	j_call	cdr3_nt	cdr3_aa
NA	NA	TRBV5-1	TRBJ2-7	TGCGCCAGCAGCTTGAGGCCCATAGCGGAAGGGGGCTACGAGCAGTACTTC	CASSLRPIAEGGYEQYF
NA	once	TRBV19	TRBJ2-5	TGTGCCAGTAGTATAGGCGGGACAGAACAAGAGACCCAGTACTTC	CASSIGGTEQETQYF
NA	once	TRBV19	TRBJ2-1	TGTGCCAGTAAAGCAGGATACAATGAGCAGTTCTTC	CASKAGYNEQFF
NA	NA	TRBV28	TRBJ1-4	TGTGCCAGCAGTTTTGGGCAGGGGCTTGGAAAACTGTTTTTT	CASSFGQGLGKLFF
NA	NA	TRBV19	TRBJ2-1	TGTGCCAGTAGTATAGATCTGGAAGCTCCTGAGCAGTTCTTC	CASSIDLEAPEQFF
TRBD1	NA	TRBV6-6	TRBJ2-7	TGTGCCAGCAGTTACAACAGGGGCTACCCCGAGCAGTACTTC	CASSYNRGYPEQYF
NA	NA	TRBV2	TRBJ2-5	TGTGCCAGCAGTACTAGTCGTGGAGGGGGCGAAGAGACCCAGTACTTC	CASSTSRGGGEETQYF
NA	NA	TRBV9	TRBJ2-5	TGTGCCAGCAGCGTAGTAGACTCCTCGGAGCAGTACTTC	CASSVVDSSEQYF
NA	NA	TRBV5-1	TRBJ2-7	TGCGCCAGCAGCACCTTAGACGCCCTACCGAACGAGCAGTACTTC	CASSTLDALPNEQYF
NA	once	TRBV6-5	TRBJ2-7	TGTGCCATCAGGACAGCATACACCGTACGGTGGGAGCAGTACTTC	CAIRTAYTVRWEQYF
TRBD2	NA	TRBV13	TRBJ2-5	TGTGCCAGCAGCCCCCGAAAGGGAGGGACCCAAGAGACCCAGTACTTC	CASSPRKGGTQETQYF
TRBD2	NA	TRBV5-6	TRBJ2-3	TGTGCCAGCAGCTTGGCGCTAGCGGGTAGCACAGATACGCAGTATTTT	CASSLALAGSTDTQYF
NA	once	TRBV27	TRBJ2-7	TGTGCCAGCAGTTCAATGTGGATTGTGGAGAGAGGGTCCTACGAGCAGTACTTC	CASSSMWIVERGSYEQYF